This TCR beta chain emerged from a study of CD8 T cells in Susac syndrome. Turning to the study itself: Among sequenced Susac syndrome patients, six had active disease and eight were in remission.

Regarding the study as a whole: Across the total CD8+ repertoires, more than 15 Susac-specific public clones were found. The CD8+ TEMRA repertoires yielded about 5 such clones.

CD8+ and CD4+ T cells circulating in blood were sequenced for TCR beta. The CDR3 contains 17 residues. From germline, CDR1 is SGHRS and CDR2 YFSETQ. V shed 0 bases and J shed 3 bases, with 19 bases lying between them. In the case of this clonotype: Antigen specificity is unknown.

Random hexamers primed reverse transcription of roughly 0.5 to 1 ug RNA. TCR beta CDR3 was amplified by immunoSEQ multiplex PCR. This amplification extended across 54 Vbeta and 13 Jbeta segments. MiXCR, applied by TCRdb to the immunoSEQ multiplex PCR reads, yields one record per CDR3 protein. The sample shows 120,000 or so distinct CDR3 sequences, around 94% of them seen only once. The rearrangement links TRBV5-1 to TRBJ2-7; D may be TRBD2 (5 bases). The clonotype comes from a human donor with Susac syndrome. Sequenced input: CD8+ T cells from PBMCs. CDR3 protein: CASSLDVTQIGNYEQYF. The DNA of the CDR3 is TGCGCCAGCAGCTTGGATGTGACCCAGATCGGGAACTACGAGCAGTACTTC. The variable domain in full, with the rest retrieved from reference TRBV5-1 and TRBJ2-7, is KAGVTQTPRYLIKTRGQQVTLSCSPISGHRSVSWYQQTPGQGLQFLFEYFSETQRNKGNFPGRFSGRQFSNSRSEMNVSTLELGDSALYLCASSLDVTQIGNYEQYFGPGTRLTVT.